The sequence of this T cell receptor (beta chain) was determined in a study of T cells in Graves' hyperthyroidism and ophthalmopathy. Whole-study context: At the time of initial diagnosis and before any treatment, peripheral blood was collected.

The germline V gene encodes CDR1 MNHNY and CDR2 SVGAGI (reference sequence). This CDR3 region has 16 residues. Trimming took off 0 bases at V and 7 bases at J, with 16 bases between the two ends. Graves' hyperthyroidism without ophthalmopathy progression within 18 months was termed stable. The PBMCs were taken from about 9.7 ml of fresh peripheral blood. This clonotype has only a few counts. TCR beta CDR3 sequences were amplified from RNA transcripts. When the TCR CDR3 underwent first-round RT-PCR, the HTBI primer set was used. MiXCR was run by TCRdb on the multiplex PCR reads, yielding one entry per CDR3 protein. The profile shows about 400,000 distinct CDR3 sequences, 25% of them singletons.

The V call is TRBV6-6, the J call TRBJ2-1; no clear D gene. The sequence was obtained from a man over 45 with Graves' hyperthyroidism. Input material: blood. The CDR3 is CASSYSAAHQTNEQFF. The CDR3 bases are TGTGCCAGCAGTTACTCTGCGGCCCACCAAACAAATGAGCAGTTCTTC.